Each of the 21 T cell receptor beta chains below was sequenced from the same sample in a study of cytomegalovirus exposure and HLA in healthy donors. The PCR was carried out with 60 Vbeta primers and 13 Jbeta primers. Profiling relied on immunoSEQ multiplex PCR, and the TCRdb table lists in-frame clones only, not all of them. There are 110,000 or so clones in the sample; 74% occur only once, and 4% to 5% lies in the top ten. Sequencing was carried out using PBMCs. These receptors originate from a woman aged 40 to 50 in good health and CMV-seropositive.

This chain uses TRBV2 with TRBJ2-2; 9 bases agree with TRBD2. V trimming: 4 bases; J trimming: 6 bases; junction bases outside the gene matches: 3. Germline CDR1 reads SNHLY; CDR2 reads FYNNEI. The CDR3 contains 14 residues. CDR3 coding DNA: TGTGCCAGCAGTGTGGGACTAGCACCCGGGGAGCTGTTTTTT. Translation: CASSVGLAPGELFF.

This clone was observed a handful of times. Other DNA sequences in this specimen translate into the identical CDR3. The chain uses TRBV5-1 and TRBJ1-4; tentatively, D is TRBD1 (5 bases). Trimming pared 5 bases from V and 4 bases from J, leaving 18 bases between. CDR1 and CDR2 (germline): SGHRS, YFSETQ. The CDR3 is 16 residues long. The DNA for the CDR3 is TGCGCCAGCAGTATAGGGGTCTTGGGACTTAATGAAAAACTGTTTTTT. Translating gives CASSIGVLGLNEKLFF.

This clone was detected only a few times. The V gene is TRBV6-5, the J gene TRBJ1-4; 9 positions agree with TRBD1. Trimming took 6 bases from V and 4 from J; bases not matched to a gene: 6. The CDR3 spans 15 residues. Germline V lookup: CDR1 MNHEY, CDR2 SVGAGI. The CDR3 nucleotides read TGTGCCAGCAGATCTCGGACAGGGGTTAATGAAAAACTGTTTTTT. Its translation is CASRSRTGVNEKLFF.

The chain links TRBV29-1 to TRBJ2-5, with a possible D match to TRBD2 (6 bases). CDR1 is SQVTM, CDR2 ANQGSEA, per germline. CDR3 length: 14 residues. V was trimmed by 4 bases and J by 5 bases, leaving 17 bases between them. The DNA for the CDR3 is TGCAGCGTTGCGGTTGGTGCGGGACGGGAGACCCAGTACTTC. Its translation: CSVAVGAGRETQYF. Complete variable domain (other parts from reference TRBV29-1 and TRBJ2-5): SAVISQKPSRDICQRGTSLTIQCQVDSQVTMMFWYRQQPGQSLTLIATANQGSEATYESGFVIDKFPISRPNLTFSTLTVSNMSPEDSSIYLCSVAVGAGRETQYFGPGTRLLVL.

The table lists this clone with a count of one. The rearrangement uses TRBV4-2 and TRBJ2-3; 9 bases match TRBD2. Germline-derived CDR1 and CDR2 are LGHNA and YNFKEQ. With V trimmed by 0 bases and J by 4 bases, 8 bases remained unmatched. The length of the CDR3 is 17 residues. CDR3 protein: CASSQEWRGGRADTQYF. The CDR3 DNA sequence: TGTGCCAGCAGCCAAGAATGGCGGGGGGGCCGGGCAGATACGCAGTATTTT.

The J gene is TRBJ2-1, the V gene TRBV29-1; 8 nucleotides match TRBD2. The CDR3 is 14 residues long. Trimming at V came to 2 bases and at J to 2 bases, leaving 2 bases not matched to a gene. Germline values: CDR1 SQVTM, CDR2 ANQGSEA. CDR3 protein: CSVERTSPYNEQFF. The DNA of the CDR3 is TGCAGCGTTGAAAGGACTAGCCCCTACAATGAGCAGTTCTTC.

This clone was counted between two and nine times. V and J are TRBV6-1 and TRBJ2-7, with D maybe TRBD2 (5 bases). Deletions cut 2 bases from V and 3 bases from J, with 11 bases between. Germline values: CDR1 MNHNS, CDR2 SASEGT. This CDR3 spans 14 amino acids. Here the CDR3 reads CASSEQGGNYEQYF. In DNA form, the CDR3 reads TGTGCCAGCAGTGAACAAGGAGGTAACTACGAGCAGTACTTC.

The chain recombines TRBV7-9 with TRBJ2-2; possible D gene TRBD1, 6 bases. Between the trimmed V and J ends, which lost 2 bases and 6 bases, there was a span of 10 bases. Germline lookup yields CDR1 SEHNR and CDR2 FQNEAQ (reference sequence). The CDR3 contains 14 residues. The CDR3 region is CASSLRDNSGELFF. The CDR3 DNA is TGTGCCAGCAGCTTAAGGGACAACTCCGGGGAGCTGTTTTTT.

J is TRBJ1-5 and V is TRBV7-8, with unresolved D. V gave up 5 bases and J gave up 4 bases, with 18 bases separating them. CDR1 SGHVS and CDR2 FQNEAQ come from the germline V gene. The CDR3 is 16 residues long. DNA of the CDR3: TGTGCCAGCAGCCCTCCTAGCCAAGGCAAAAATCAGCCCCAGCATTTT. Its translation is CASSPPSQGKNQPQHF.

The chain joins TRBV10-3 to TRBJ2-7; 9 bases line up with TRBD1. This CDR3 comprises 14 residues. V dropped 5 bases and J dropped 0; count of bases not matched to a gene: 2. Germline values: CDR1 ENHRY, CDR2 SYGVKD. Written as DNA, the CDR3 is TGTGCCATCAGTTGGGGACAGGGCTCCTACGAGCAGTACTTC. This codes for CAISWGQGSYEQYF.

The gene calls are TRBV7-8 and TRBJ1-4, with D possibly matching TRBD1 (6 bases). The CDR3 runs to 15 residues. Germline V gives CDR1 SGHVS, CDR2 FQNEAQ. Trimming left V 7 bases short and J 5 bases short, with 17 bases between. The CDR3 nucleotides read TGTGCCAGCATCCCTGGGAACAGGGTAAATGAAAAACTGTTTTTT. Encoded protein: CASIPGNRVNEKLFF.

V usage is TRBV9 and J usage is TRBJ2-1, with TRBD2 as a possible D gene (6 bases). This CDR3 is 16 amino acids long. Germline CDR1 SGDLS, CDR2 YYNGEE. Trimming left V 1 base short and J 7 bases short, with 18 bases between. The CDR3 sequence: CASSVPPGTPSNEQFF. The CDR3 DNA is TGTGCCAGCAGCGTACCCCCAGGGACTCCCTCAAATGAGCAGTTCTTC.

This clone has just a few counts. The chain recombines TRBV10-3 with TRBJ1-2, with a tentative D call TRBD1 (6 bases). Deletions cut 3 bases from V and 14 bases from J, with 16 bases between. The CDR3 spans 12 residues. The germline gives CDR1 ENHRY, CDR2 SYGVKD. CDR3: CAISDGGHVETF. CDR3 DNA sequence: TGTGCCATCAGTGATGGGGGACATGTGGAGACCTTC.

The CDR3 DNA follows: TGTGCCAGCAGTGGCCCTGGACTAGCGGGAGGGGAGCAGTTCTTC. Translating it yields CASSGPGLAGGEQFF. The chain uses TRBV6-1 and TRBJ2-1; TRBD2 matches 15 bases. The V and J ends lost 4 bases and 10 bases, in that order; junction bases with no gene match: 5. In germline, CDR1 is MNHNS, CDR2 SASEGT. The CDR3 extends over 15 amino acids.

The V call is TRBV19, the J call TRBJ2-1, with 12 bases that match TRBD2. V shed 7 bases, J shed 12 bases, and the junction held 10 bases outside the gene matches. Germline values: CDR1 LNHDA, CDR2 SQIVND (reference sequence). CDR3 length: 14 amino acids. CDR3 sequence: CASKRTSGDGRQFF. The CDR3, as DNA: TGTGCCAGTAAGAGGACTAGCGGGGATGGGAGGCAGTTCTTC.

In its sample, this clone was seen once. This sequence joins TRBV5-4 and TRBJ2-1; the match to TRBD2 covers 7 bases. Trimming cost V 1 base and J 5 bases; bases outside gene matches: 6. The germline gives CDR1 SGHNT, CDR2 YYREEE (reference sequence). The CDR3 spans 15 residues. The CDR3 nucleotides read TGTGCCAGCAGCTTGTCGGGGGGAGGTGACAATGAGCAGTTCTTC. Translating it yields CASSLSGGGDNEQFF. Supplemented by reference TRBV5-4 and TRBJ2-1, the full variable domain reads ETGVTQSPTHLIKTRGQQVTLRCSSQSGHNTVSWYQQALGQGPQFIFQYYREEENGRGNFPPRFSGLQFPNYSSELNVNALELDDSALYLCASSLSGGGDNEQFFGPGTRLTVL.

The chain has TRBV7-2 and TRBJ2-4, with a weak D call TRBD2 (6 bases). The CDR3 spans 13 residues. V was clipped by 2 bases and J by 5 bases, with 7 bases between them. The germline gives CDR1 SGHTA, CDR2 FQGNSA. The CDR3 bases are TGTGCCAGCAGCTTATGGGGGGAAAACATTCAGTACTTC. This translates into CASSLWGENIQYF.

The V call is TRBV7-9, the J call TRBJ2-3, with 15 positions matching TRBD2. The CDR3 extends over 18 amino acids. V trimming: 5 bases; J trimming: 2 bases; junction bases outside the gene matches: 8. CDR1 SEHNR and CDR2 FQNEAQ come from the germline V gene (reference sequence). The DNA for the CDR3 is TGTGCCAGCAGCCAGGGACTAGCGGGAGGCGGGCACACAGATACGCAGTATTTT. Protein sequence: CASSQGLAGGGHTDTQYF.

CDR3 bases: TGTGCCAGTAAGTCCGGCGGGAGGCGGGACGAGCAGTACTTC. Translation gives CASKSGGRRDEQYF. The chain combines TRBV6-5 with TRBJ2-7, with TRBD2 matching 8 bases. The CDR3 runs 14 residues. V shed 9 bases, J shed 5 bases, and the junction held 12 bases outside the gene matches. CDR1 MNHEY and CDR2 SVGAGI come from the germline V gene.

The J gene is TRBJ2-1, the V gene TRBV21-1; the table's D gene call, TRBD2, was not cross checked with the DNA. TRBV21-1 is termed a pseudogene. This CDR3 has 16 residues. The CDR3 spells CASSKERLAANNEQFF. In DNA form, the CDR3 reads TGTGCCAGCAGCAAAGAGCGGCTAGCGGCAAACAATGAGCAGTTCTTC.

The V and J genes are TRBV21-1 and TRBJ2-7; the table calls TRBD2, which could not be checked here. TRBV21-1 is assigned pseudogene status. The CDR3 runs to 14 residues. CDR3 sequence (DNA): TGTGCCAGCAGCACCCCGGGGTCGGCCTACGAGCAGTACTTC. It translates to CASSTPGSAYEQYF.